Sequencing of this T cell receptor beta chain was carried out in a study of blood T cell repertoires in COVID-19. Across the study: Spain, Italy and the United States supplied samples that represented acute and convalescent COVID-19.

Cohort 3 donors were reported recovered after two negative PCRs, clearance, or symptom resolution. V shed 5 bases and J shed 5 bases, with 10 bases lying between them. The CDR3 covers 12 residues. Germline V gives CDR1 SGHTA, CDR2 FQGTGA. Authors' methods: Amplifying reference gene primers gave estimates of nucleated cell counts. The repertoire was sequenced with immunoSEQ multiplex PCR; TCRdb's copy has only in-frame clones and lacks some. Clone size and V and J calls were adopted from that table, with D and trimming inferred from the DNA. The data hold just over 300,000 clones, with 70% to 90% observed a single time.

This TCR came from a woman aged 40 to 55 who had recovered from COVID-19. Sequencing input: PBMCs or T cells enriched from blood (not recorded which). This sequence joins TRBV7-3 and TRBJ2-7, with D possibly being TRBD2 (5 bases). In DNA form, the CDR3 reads TGTGCCAGCAGCGTGGACGGGGACGAGCAGTACTTC. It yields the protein CASSVDGDEQYF.